Listed here are 10 T cell receptor beta chains from one sample, sequenced in a study of OX40 agonist ivuxolimab in advanced cancers. Library prep was done by the immunoSEQ multiplex PCR assay. Not all clones reach the TCRdb copy of this immuneACCESS table, which keeps in-frame sequences only. Checked studies attribute under half of the gap to unresolved V genes and leave the rest unexplained. The sample table lists 70,000 to 95,000 clones, 85% to 95% of them with a count of one. The top ten clonotypes cover 2% to 3% of the sample. The starting material was CD4+ or CD8+ T cells sorted from blood, obtained in a trial of the OX40 agonist ivuxolimab. Receptor source: an adult with an advanced solid tumor such as melanoma, head and neck, liver or kidney cancer.

The rearrangement joins TRBV20-1 to TRBJ2-1; unclear D gene. Germline values: CDR1 DFQATT, CDR2 SNEGSKA (reference sequence). The CDR3 covers 11 residues. V gave up 0 bases and J gave up 9 bases, with 6 bases separating them. The CDR3 nucleotides are TGCAGTGCTAGAGATCTCGGTGAGCAGTTCTTC. Encoded protein: CSARDLGEQFF.

The chain recombines TRBV27 with TRBJ2-7; 7 bases are shared with TRBD2. Per germline, CDR1 MNHEY and CDR2 SMNVEV (reference sequence). Losses at the gene ends were 3 bases for V and 3 bases for J; bases not matched to a gene: 8. The CDR3 covers 15 residues. CDR3 loop: CASSFGGSVGYEQYF. CDR3 bases: TGTGCCAGCAGTTTCGGGGGGTCGGTCGGCTACGAGCAGTACTTC.

This chain connects TRBV14 to TRBJ1-2; D perhaps matches TRBD1 (6 bases). Germline CDR1 SGHDN, CDR2 FVKESK. The length of the CDR3 is 14 residues. The V end was cut by 0 bases, the J end by 7 bases, with 12 bases between. The CDR3 coding sequence is TGTGCCAGCAGCCAAGAAGGATACAGGGCTGGCTACACCTTC. Translated, it gives CASSQEGYRAGYTF.

V is TRBV7-6 and J is TRBJ2-7; 9 bases are shared with TRBD2. Germline V gene lookup returns CDR1 SGHVS and CDR2 FNYEAQ. The CDR3 runs 16 residues. V lost 5 bases to trimming and J lost 3 bases; unmatched junction nucleotides: 11. The CDR3 is CASSHGSAGGSYEQYF. For the CDR3, the DNA is TGTGCCAGCAGCCACGGGTCAGCGGGAGGTAGCTACGAGCAGTACTTC.

This chain joins TRBV4-3 and TRBJ1-4; TRBD1 might be the D (5 bases). The CDR3 spans 11 residues. Germline V lookup: CDR1 LGHNA, CDR2 YSLEER. V was cut by 8 bases and J by 7 bases, with 8 bases left in between. The CDR3 protein is CASWGIEKLFF. The DNA for the CDR3 is TGCGCCAGCTGGGGGATTGAAAAACTGTTTTTT.

The CDR3 protein is CASSSPGPAYNEQFF. In nucleotides, the CDR3 is TGTGCCAGCAGTTCACCGGGACCCGCTTACAATGAGCAGTTCTTC. The chain recombines TRBV27 with TRBJ2-1; either TRBD1 or TRBD2 may supply D (5 bases each). Trimming took off 4 bases at V and 4 bases at J, with 14 bases between the two ends. In germline, CDR1 is MNHEY, CDR2 SMNVEV (reference sequence). The CDR3 length is 15 residues.

The chain recombines TRBV7-6 with TRBJ2-7, with TRBD1 matching 9 bases. Germline V gene sequence: CDR1 SGHVS, CDR2 FNYEAQ. Trimming removed 5 bases from V and 3 bases from J; junction bases left unmatched: 8. This CDR3 is 15 amino acids long. In nucleotides, the CDR3 is TGTGCCAGCAGCAAACAGGGGGCTCCTTTCTACGAGCAGTACTTC. Encoded protein: CASSKQGAPFYEQYF.

The V call is TRBV11-2, the J call TRBJ1-5, with 8 nucleotides matching TRBD1. The V segment lost 3 bases and the J segment 4 bases; nucleotides outside the gene matches: 5. The CDR3 is made up of 15 amino acids. Per germline, CDR1 SGHAT and CDR2 FQNNGV. Here the CDR3 reads CASSLGTGLNQPQHF. The CDR3 DNA is TGTGCCAGCAGCTTGGGGACAGGCTTAAATCAGCCCCAGCATTTT.

The chain uses TRBV15 and TRBJ2-2; D uncertain. CDR3 length: 12 residues. Trimming pared 6 bases from V and 4 bases from J, leaving 6 bases between. Germline V gene data show CDR1 as LNHNV and CDR2 as YYDKDF (reference sequence). The CDR3 region is CATRELTGELFF. The CDR3 DNA reads TGTGCCACCAGAGAGCTCACCGGGGAGCTGTTTTTT. Complete variable domain (other parts from reference TRBV15 and TRBJ2-2): DAMVIQNPRYQVTQFGKPVTLSCSQTLNHNVMYWYQQKSSQAPKLLFHYYDKDFNNEADTPDNFQSRRPNTSFCFLDIRSPGLGDTAMYLCATRELTGELFFGEGSRLTVL.

V gene TRBV27 combines with J gene TRBJ1-1, with D perhaps TRBD1 (6 bases). The CDR3 loop spans 13 amino acids. Germline CDR1 reads MNHEY; CDR2 reads SMNVEV (reference sequence). V shed 4 bases and J shed 2 bases, with 8 bases lying between them. Here the CDR3 DNA reads TGTGCCAGCAGTTCCAGGGGCAACACTGAAGCTTTCTTT. Translation gives CASSSRGNTEAFF.